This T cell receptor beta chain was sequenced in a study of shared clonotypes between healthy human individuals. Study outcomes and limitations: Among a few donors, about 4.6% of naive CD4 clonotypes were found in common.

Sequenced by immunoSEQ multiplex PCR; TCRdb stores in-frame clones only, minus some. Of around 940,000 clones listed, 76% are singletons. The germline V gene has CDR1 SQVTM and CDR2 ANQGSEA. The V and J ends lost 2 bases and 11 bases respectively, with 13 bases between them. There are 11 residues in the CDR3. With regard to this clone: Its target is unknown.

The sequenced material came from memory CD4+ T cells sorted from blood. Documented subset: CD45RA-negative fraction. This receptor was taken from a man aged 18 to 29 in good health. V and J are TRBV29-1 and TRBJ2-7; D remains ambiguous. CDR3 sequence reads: CSVELGQAKYF. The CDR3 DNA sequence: TGCAGCGTTGAATTAGGCCAGGCTAAGTACTTC.